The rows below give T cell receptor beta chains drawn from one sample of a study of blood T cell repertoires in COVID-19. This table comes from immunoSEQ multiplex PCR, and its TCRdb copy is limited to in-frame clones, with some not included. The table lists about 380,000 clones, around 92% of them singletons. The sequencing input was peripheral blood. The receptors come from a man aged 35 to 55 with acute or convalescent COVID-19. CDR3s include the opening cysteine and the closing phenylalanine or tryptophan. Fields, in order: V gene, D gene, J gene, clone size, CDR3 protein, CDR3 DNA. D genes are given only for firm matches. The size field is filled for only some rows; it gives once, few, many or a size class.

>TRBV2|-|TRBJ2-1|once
CASSEATWKPNEQFF
TGTGCCAGCAGTGAAGCGACATGGAAGCCCAATGAGCAGTTCTTC
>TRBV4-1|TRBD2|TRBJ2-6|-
CASSQDRGLPSGANVLTF
TGCGCCAGCAGCCAAGATCGGGGACTACCCTCTGGGGCCAACGTCCTGACTTTC
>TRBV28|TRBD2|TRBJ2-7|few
CASSSYHIAGGPHEQYF
TGTGCCAGCAGTTCCTACCACATAGCGGGAGGGCCTCACGAGCAGTACTTC
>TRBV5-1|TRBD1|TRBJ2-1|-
CASSWTTGGDYNEQFF
TGCGCCAGCAGCTGGACGACAGGGGGAGACTACAATGAGCAGTTCTTC
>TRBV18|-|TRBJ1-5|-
CASSRGSNQPQHF
TGTGCCAGCTCACGCGGAAGCAATCAGCCCCAGCATTTT
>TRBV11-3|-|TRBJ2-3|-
CASSLDQGGLAVPDTQYF
TGTGCCAGCAGCTTAGATCAAGGGGGTCTAGCGGTCCCAGATACGCAGTATTTT
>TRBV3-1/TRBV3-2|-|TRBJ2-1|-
CASSQDRGHRGQFF
TGTGCCAGCAGCCAAGATCGAGGCCATAGGGGTCAGTTCTTC
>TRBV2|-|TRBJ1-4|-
CASTGFRIAKLFF
TGTGCCAGCACGGGGTTCCGGATAGCAAAACTGTTTTTT
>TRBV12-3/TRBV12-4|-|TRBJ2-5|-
CASSPGEETQYF
TGTGCCAGCAGCCCGGGGGAAGAGACCCAGTACTTC
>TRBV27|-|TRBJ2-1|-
CASSLWGYGNEQFF
TGTGCCAGCAGTTTATGGGGCTACGGCAATGAGCAGTTCTTC
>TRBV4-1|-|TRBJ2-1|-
CASSQDRQTNEQFF
TGCGCCAGCAGCCAAGATCGACAGACCAATGAGCAGTTCTTC
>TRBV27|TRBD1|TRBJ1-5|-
CATKTLGQGGQPQHF
TGTGCCACCAAAACGCTTGGACAGGGAGGCCAGCCCCAGCATTTT
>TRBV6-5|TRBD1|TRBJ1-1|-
CASSSPMGTGDVFF
TGTGCCAGCAGTTCCCCAATGGGGACAGGGGATGTTTTCTTT
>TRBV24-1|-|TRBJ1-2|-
CATSDMTAGYGYTF
TGTGCCACCAGTGACATGACTGCTGGCTATGGCTACACCTTC
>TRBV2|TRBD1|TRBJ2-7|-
CASTQDRGLNEQYF
TGTGCCAGCACCCAGGACAGGGGGCTGAATGAGCAGTACTTC
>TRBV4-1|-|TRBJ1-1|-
CASSQEGTRTEAFF
TGCGCCAGCAGCCAAGAGGGGACACGCACTGAAGCTTTCTTT
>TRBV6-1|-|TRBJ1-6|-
CASSEATTGTPLHF
TGTGCCAGCAGTGAAGCCACAACAGGGACACCCCTCCACTTT
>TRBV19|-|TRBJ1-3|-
CASIPTGRSGNTIYF
TGTGCCAGTATCCCAACAGGACGCTCTGGAAACACCATATATTTT
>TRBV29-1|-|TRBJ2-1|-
CSVEKASAGEQFF
TGCAGCGTTGAGAAAGCTAGCGCGGGGGAGCAGTTCTTC
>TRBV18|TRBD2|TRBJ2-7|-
CASSPSGRALYEQYF
TGTGCCAGCTCCCCTAGCGGGAGGGCTCTCTACGAGCAGTACTTC
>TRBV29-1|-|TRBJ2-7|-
CSVEGGVEGRYEQYF
TGCAGCGTTGAAGGAGGGGTGGAGGGTAGGTACGAGCAGTACTTC
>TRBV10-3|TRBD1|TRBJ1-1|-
CAIRPATGGTEAFF
TGTGCCATCAGACCCGCGACAGGGGGGACTGAAGCTTTCTTT
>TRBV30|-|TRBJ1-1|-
CAWSIPGEAFF
TGTGCCTGGAGTATCCCAGGTGAAGCTTTCTTT
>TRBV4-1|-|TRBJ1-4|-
CASSQDRQGGEKLFF
TGCGCCAGCAGCCAAGATCGCCAGGGAGGTGAAAAACTGTTTTTT
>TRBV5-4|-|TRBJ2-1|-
CASSRSGYNEQFF
TGTGCCAGCAGCCGGAGTGGCTACAATGAGCAGTTCTTC
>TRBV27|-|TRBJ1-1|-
CASSLLPGGRTEAFF
TGTGCCAGCAGTTTACTGCCGGGGGGCAGGACTGAAGCTTTCTTT
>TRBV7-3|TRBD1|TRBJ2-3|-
CASSLIQGADTQYF
TGTGCCAGCAGCTTAATCCAGGGGGCAGATACGCAGTATTTT
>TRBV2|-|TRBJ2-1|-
CATRPRGALPYNEQFF
TGTGCCACCCGACCTCGGGGAGCCCTACCCTACAATGAGCAGTTCTTC
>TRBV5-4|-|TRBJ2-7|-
CASTSTGSYEQYF
TGTGCCAGCACCTCCACAGGGAGTTACGAGCAGTACTTC
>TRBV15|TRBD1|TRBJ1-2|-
CATSRGQGAQAYGYTF
TGTGCCACCAGCAGGGGACAGGGGGCGCAGGCCTATGGCTACACCTTC
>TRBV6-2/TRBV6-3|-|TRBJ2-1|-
CASSFSSYNEQFF
TGTGCCAGCAGTTTCAGCTCCTACAATGAGCAGTTCTTC
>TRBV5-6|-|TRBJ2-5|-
CASSADPGDETQYF
TGTGCCAGCAGTGCGGACCCAGGGGATGAGACCCAGTACTTC